Sequencing of this T cell receptor beta chain was carried out in a study of T-cell reconstitution after alpha-beta-depleted transplantation in children (dated by TCRdb to 2016 to 2018). Context from the whole study: Using TCR repertoire profiling, the study followed T-cell immune reconstitution in a quantitative way in children after TCRalphabeta/CD19-depleted allogeneic hematopoietic cell transplantation. Overall study results and their limits: In some patients, the high TCRbeta diversity seen at day 60 was put down to recipient T cells and intrathymic progenitors that had survived conditioning. The apparently early alphabetaT-cell count recovery about two months after transplant was reportedly dependent on only several hundred rapidly expanded clones derived from non-depleted graft cells. Over the following months the frequencies of hyperexpanded clones went down, and after one year T-cell counts and TCRbeta diversity were mostly credited to newly produced T cells.

The cysteine opens and the phenylalanine closes a CDR3 of 13 amino acids. Only CDR3 DNA is held: 39 bases, read in frame from base 1. The germline V gene (reference sequence) yields DFQATT for CDR1 and SNEGSKA for CDR2. At the junction V is shortened by 5 bases and J by 3 bases; bases outside the gene matches: 4. As concerns this clonotype: It has no known antigen specificity. No much larger clonotype is one base removed from it; base qualities were not supplied.

Per the publication, the treatment or condition label means: allogeneic hematopoietic cell transplantation with graft depleted of TCRalphabeta T cells and CD19 B cells. TCRalphabeta/CD19-depleted allogeneic hematopoietic cell grafts were given to the transplant recipients, all of whom were children. The library was generated by PCR. The sequencer listed for this sample is Illumina HiSeq 2500. Molecular barcoding was employed in the preparation of TCR libraries, with unique molecular identifiers being used to normalize TCRbeta repertoire quantification. In-frame beta chains were kept once TCRdb had trimmed the public reads at Q25 with fastp and called clones with MiXCR. CDR3 protein duplicates are merged, each entry listing the most common genes and DNA. In all, the sample holds about 580,000 distinct CDR3 sequences, and under 30% of those were seen once. The top ten clones comprise roughly 15% of the sample.

The chain is encoded by TRBV20-1 joined to TRBJ2-3; 8 middle bases align to TRBD1. The sequencing here drew on PBMCs, mostly from graft donor cells, taken 360 days after TCRalphabeta/CD19-depleted stem cell transplant. The source of this sequence is a boy under two years old who had a stem cell transplant for acute myeloid leukemia, so the T cells may come from the graft donor. The nucleotides read TGCAGTGCTCCTCAGGGGGCAACAGATACGCAGTATTTT. This yields the protein CSAPQGATDTQYF.